These 2 T cell receptor beta chains came from one sample sequenced in a study of T cell changes during pregnancy in multiple sclerosis. Profiling relied on immunoSEQ multiplex PCR, and the TCRdb table lists in-frame clones only, not all of them. Among about 43,000 clones, approximately 91% were seen once, and the ten largest hold roughly 1.4%. The sample was PBMCs (not recorded whether the cells were cultured). The receptor source for this set is a female donor with multiple sclerosis, enrolled in a pregnancy study.

This chain connects TRBV28 to TRBJ2-3; 13 bases align to TRBD2. Germline CDR1 reads MDHEN; CDR2 reads SYDVKM. With 3 bases clipped from V and 6 bases from J, the junction kept 6 bases outside the gene matches. The CDR3 runs to 16 residues. The CDR3 region has the DNA TGTGCCAGCAGTTTGATACTAGCGGGAGGGTCGGATACGCAGTATTTT. Protein: CASSLILAGGSDTQYF.

The CDR3 is CASSFQGSRGNNEQFF. CDR3 nucleotide sequence: TGTGCCAGCAGCTTCCAGGGGAGCAGGGGAAACAATGAGCAGTTCTTC. The chain combines TRBV11-1 with TRBJ2-1; TRBD1 might be the D (6 bases). The CDR3 loop spans 16 amino acids. V lost 3 bases and J lost 5, with 17 bases in between. Germline V gene sequence: CDR1 SGHAT, CDR2 FQDESV (reference sequence).